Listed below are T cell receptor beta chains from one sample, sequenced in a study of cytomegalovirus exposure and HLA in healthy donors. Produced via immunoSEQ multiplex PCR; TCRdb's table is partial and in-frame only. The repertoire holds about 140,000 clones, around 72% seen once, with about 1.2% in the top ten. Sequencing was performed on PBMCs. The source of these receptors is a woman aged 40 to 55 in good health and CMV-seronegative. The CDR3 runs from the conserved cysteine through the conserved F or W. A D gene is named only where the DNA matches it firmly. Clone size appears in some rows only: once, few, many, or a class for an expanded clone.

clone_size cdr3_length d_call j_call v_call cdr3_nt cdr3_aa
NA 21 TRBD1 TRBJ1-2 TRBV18 TGTGCCAGCTCACCAGTCGGACAGGGGACCTTCCCCCAGTCAGCTAACTATGGCTACACCTTC CASSPVGQGTFPQSANYGYTF
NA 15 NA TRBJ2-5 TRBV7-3 TGTGCCAGCAGCTTAAGTGCCAGGGGTGAAGAGACCCAGTACTTC CASSLSARGEETQYF
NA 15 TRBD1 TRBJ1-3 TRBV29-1 TGCAGCGTTGAAGGGGGGACAGGGACTGGAAACACCATATATTTT CSVEGGTGTGNTIYF
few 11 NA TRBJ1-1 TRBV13 TGTGCCAGCAGCTTGACGGGGGAAGCTTTCTTT CASSLTGEAFF
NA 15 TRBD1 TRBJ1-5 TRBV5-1 TGCGCCAGCAGCTGGACAGGGGCTAGCAATCAGCCCCAGCATTTT CASSWTGASNQPQHF
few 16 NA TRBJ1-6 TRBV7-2 TGTGCCAGCAGCTTAAGGGTGGGACAAGTCAATTCACCCCTCCACTTT CASSLRVGQVNSPLHF
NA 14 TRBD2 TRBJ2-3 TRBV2 TGTGCCAGCAATCTAGCGGGGGAGTCAGATACGCAGTATTTT CASNLAGESDTQYF
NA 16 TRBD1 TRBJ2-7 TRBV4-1 TGCGCCAGCAGCCAAGAACCTGGGACAGGGGGCCAGGAGCAGTACTTC CASSQEPGTGGQEQYF
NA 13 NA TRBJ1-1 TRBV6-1 TGTGCCAGCACCAGGACGGAGGACACTGAAGCTTTCTTT CASTRTEDTEAFF
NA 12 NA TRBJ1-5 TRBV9 TGTGCCAGCAGCGCGGGGGATCAGCCCCAGCATTTT CASSAGDQPQHF
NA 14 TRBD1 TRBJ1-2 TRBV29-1 TGCAGCATTTTGAGGACAGGCTCTCTCGGGGGCTACACCTTC CSILRTGSLGGYTF
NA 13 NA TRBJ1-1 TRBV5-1 TGCGCCAGCCAGTCGGGGGGGAACACTGAAGCTTTCTTT CASQSGGNTEAFF
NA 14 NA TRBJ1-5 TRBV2 TGTGCCAGCCATAGTGCTGATTTTCGTCAGCCCCAGCATTTT CASHSADFRQPQHF
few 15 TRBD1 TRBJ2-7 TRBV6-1 TGTGCCAGCAGTGTATCCGGGACAGGGGATTACGAGCAGTACTTC CASSVSGTGDYEQYF
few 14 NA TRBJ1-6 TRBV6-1 TGTGCCAGCAGTGAGGCAATTTCGAATTCACCCCTCCACTTT CASSEAISNSPLHF
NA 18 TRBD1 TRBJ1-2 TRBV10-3 TGTGCCATCAAACCCGAAGATATGGACAGGGCCCTCGGCTATGGCTACACCTTC CAIKPEDMDRALGYGYTF
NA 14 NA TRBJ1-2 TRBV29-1 TGCAGCGTTGAAGATACAGGGCGCAACTATGGCTACACCTTC CSVEDTGRNYGYTF
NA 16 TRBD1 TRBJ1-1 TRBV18 TGTGCCAGCTCTCCAACCGGGACAGGTTTGGGCACTGAAGCTTTCTTT CASSPTGTGLGTEAFF
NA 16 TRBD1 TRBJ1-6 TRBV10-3 TGTGCCATCAGTGAGTGGGGACAGGCTAATAATTCACCCCTCCACTTT CAISEWGQANNSPLHF
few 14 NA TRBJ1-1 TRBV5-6 TGTGCCAGCAGCTTTCGGGGAGTCCGGATTGAAGCTTTCTTT CASSFRGVRIEAFF
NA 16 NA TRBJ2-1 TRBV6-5 TGTGCCAGCAGTTACGGAGGTGACAGGATACTTAATGAGCAGTTCTTC CASSYGGDRILNEQFF
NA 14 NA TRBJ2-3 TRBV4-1 TGCGCCAGCAGCGGCCGGGGAGGTACAGATACGCAGTATTTT CASSGRGGTDTQYF
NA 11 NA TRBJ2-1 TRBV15 TGTGCCACCAGCCGCGGATGGGAGCAGTTCTTC CATSRGWEQFF
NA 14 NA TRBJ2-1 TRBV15 TGTGCCACCAGCAGAGATTTACAGTACAATGAGCAGTTCTTC CATSRDLQYNEQFF
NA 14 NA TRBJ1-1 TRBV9 TGTGCCAGCAGCAAAAGCCCCCTGAACACTGAAGCTTTCTTT CASSKSPLNTEAFF
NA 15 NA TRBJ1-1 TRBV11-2 TGTGCCAGCAGCTCGGTTAGGGGGGGGGCCTTAGAAGCTTTCTTT CASSSVRGGALEAFF
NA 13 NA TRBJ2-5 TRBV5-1 TGCGCCAGCAGCTTGGGGGCCGAGGAGACCCAGTACTTC CASSLGAEETQYF
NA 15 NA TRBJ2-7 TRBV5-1 TGCGCCAGCAGCTTGAGGCCGGACGGGACCTACGAGCAGTACTTC CASSLRPDGTYEQYF
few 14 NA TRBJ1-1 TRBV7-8 TGTGCCAGCAGCTGGACGGGGGGCAACACTGAAGCTTTCTTT CASSWTGGNTEAFF
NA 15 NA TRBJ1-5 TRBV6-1 TGTGCCAGCAAGTATCCGACGGGTCGGGGTCAGCCCCAGCATTTT CASKYPTGRGQPQHF
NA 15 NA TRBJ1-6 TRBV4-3 TGCGCCAGCAGCCAAGATGGGGCCCGAAATTCACCCCTCCACTTT CASSQDGARNSPLHF
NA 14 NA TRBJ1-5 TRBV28 TGTGCCAGCAGCCCCGGGTCAGGAGGTCAGCCCCAGCATTTT CASSPGSGGQPQHF
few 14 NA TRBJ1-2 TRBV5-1 TGCGCCAGCAGCCCCTTACGAAGCCTCTATGGCTACACCTTC CASSPLRSLYGYTF
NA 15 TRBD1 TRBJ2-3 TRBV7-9 TGTGCCAGCAGCCCTCGGGACAGGGAGTCAGATACGCAGTATTTT CASSPRDRESDTQYF
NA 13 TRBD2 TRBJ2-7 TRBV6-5 TGTGCCAGCGGCTCCGGGGGGACCTACGAGCAGTACTTC CASGSGGTYEQYF
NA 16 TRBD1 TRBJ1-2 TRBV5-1 TGCGCCAGCAGCGAATCCGGGACAGGGGTCACCTATGGCTACACCTTC CASSESGTGVTYGYTF
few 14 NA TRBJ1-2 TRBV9 TGTGCCAGCAGCGTAGCTTTGACAAGCTATGGCTACACCTTC CASSVALTSYGYTF
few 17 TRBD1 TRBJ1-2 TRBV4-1 TGCGCCAGCAGCCACATCATCTCGGGACAGCGATATAATGGCTACACCTTC CASSHIISGQRYNGYTF
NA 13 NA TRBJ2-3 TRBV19 TGTGCCAGTAGTATTTCGTATGAGGATACGCAGTATTTT CASSISYEDTQYF
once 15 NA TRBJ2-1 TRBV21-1 TGTGCCAGCAGCAAAGGGACTAGTTTGTACAATGAGCAGTTCTTC CASSKGTSLYNEQFF
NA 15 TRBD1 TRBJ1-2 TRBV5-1 TGCGCCAGCAGCTTGTCCGGGACAGGCCCCGGGGGCTACACCTTC CASSLSGTGPGGYTF
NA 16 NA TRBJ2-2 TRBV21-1 TGTGCCAGCAGCAAAGAGGGAGCCTTGAACACCGGGGAGCTGTTTTTT CASSKEGALNTGELFF
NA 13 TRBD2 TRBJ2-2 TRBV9 TGTGCCAGTACACCCGGGGGGGTCGGGGAGCTGTTTTTT CASTPGGVGELFF
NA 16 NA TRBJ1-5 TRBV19 TGTGCCAGTAGGCGACCCCGGCAGGGGTTTGATCAGCCCCAGCATTTT CASRRPRQGFDQPQHF
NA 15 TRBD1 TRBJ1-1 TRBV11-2 TGTGCCAGCAGCTTAGACCCCGGGACAGTATCTGAAGCTTTCTTT CASSLDPGTVSEAFF
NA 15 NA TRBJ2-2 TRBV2 TGTGCCAGCAGCCCCGGACTTGCGAACACCGGGGAGCTGTTTTTT CASSPGLANTGELFF